This passage covers 27 T cell receptor beta chains from one sample sequenced in a study of T cells in localized non-small cell lung cancer. Generated by immunoSEQ multiplex PCR, the TCRdb table keeps only in-frame clones and is missing some. The sample has fewer than 15,000 clones; roughly 30% are singletons. The sequences come from lung tumor tissue, collected before any cancer treatment. The receptors were sampled from a female donor of 60 years or more with stage I lung adenocarcinoma.

This clone was observed a handful of times. This chain links TRBV11-3 with TRBJ2-2; weak D call: TRBD2 (5 bases). The V end lost 3 bases, the J end lost 2 bases, and 10 bases lay between the germline ends. CDR1 is SGHNT, CDR2 YENEEA, per germline. This CDR3 comprises 15 residues. CDR3 sequence: CASSLSLANTGELFF. The CDR3 nucleotides read TGTGCCAGCAGCTTGAGTCTAGCCAACACCGGGGAGCTGTTTTTT.

This clone has ten or more counts. The genes are TRBV11-3 and TRBJ2-5; D may correspond to TRBD1 or TRBD2 (5 bases each). The CDR3 spans 14 residues. Germline CDR1 is SGHNT and CDR2 is YENEEA. Trimming removed 3 bases from V and 2 bases from J, with 10 bases in between. Here the CDR3 DNA reads TGTGCCAGCAGCTTTTGGGGCGGGCAAGAGACCCAGTACTTC. This sequence encodes CASSFWGGQETQYF.

This clone was counted at least ten times. The genes are TRBV11-3 and TRBJ2-5, with 9 positions matching TRBD2. V lost 6 bases to trimming and J lost 4 bases; unmatched junction nucleotides: 6. This CDR3 is 14 amino acids long. CDR1 and CDR2 from the germline V gene are SGHNT and YENEEA. This CDR3 is CASRSRTSVETQYF. As DNA, the CDR3 is TGTGCCAGCAGATCGCGGACTAGCGTAGAGACCCAGTACTTC.

This clone was seen a few times. The rearrangement joins TRBV30 to TRBJ2-1; the match to TRBD1 covers 8 bases. The CDR3 contains 14 residues. With 7 bases clipped from V and 4 bases from J, the junction kept 9 bases outside the gene matches. The germline V gene has CDR1 GTSNPN and CDR2 SVGIG (reference sequence). The CDR3 loop reads CASMEQGGYNEQFF. Written as DNA, the CDR3 is TGTGCCTCCATGGAACAGGGGGGATACAATGAGCAGTTCTTC.

This clone was observed once. The chain employs TRBV19 and TRBJ2-3, with D unresolved. In germline, CDR1 is LNHDA, CDR2 SQIVND (reference sequence). The germline V and J ends were trimmed by 2 bases and 1 base, with 13 bases remaining between them. The CDR3 covers 16 residues. The DNA for the CDR3 is TGTGCCAGTAGTATAAACTCCCCACGGGGCACAGATACGCAGTATTTT. It yields the protein CASSINSPRGTDTQYF.

The V and J genes are TRBV19 and TRBJ1-3; no firm D call. Looked up from germline, CDR1 is LNHDA and CDR2 is SQIVND (reference sequence). V gave up 10 bases and J gave up 0 bases, with 16 bases separating them. The CDR3 totals 15 residues. The CDR3 nucleotides are TGTGCCACCGCCGGCCTCCGCAGCTCTGGAAACACCATATATTTT. Its translation: CATAGLRSSGNTIYF.

This clone was detected a few times. The rearrangement joins TRBV14 to TRBJ2-7; 11 nucleotides align to TRBD2. V lost 0 bases to trimming and J lost 5 bases; unmatched junction nucleotides: 3. In germline, CDR1 is SGHDN, CDR2 FVKESK. This CDR3 comprises 15 residues. CDR3 coding DNA: TGTGCCAGCAGCCAAGATAGCGGGAGGGCCCACGAGCAGTACTTC. Protein sequence: CASSQDSGRAHEQYF.

This clone was picked up a small number of times. The V call is TRBV18, the J call TRBJ1-2; 9 bases agree with TRBD1. Germline CDR1 KGHSH, CDR2 LQKENI. Losses at the gene ends were 3 bases for V and 3 bases for J; bases not matched to a gene: 8. The CDR3 is made up of 16 amino acids. The CDR3 region is CASSPLGTGMDYGYTF. The CDR3 DNA is TGTGCCAGCTCACCGCTCGGGACAGGGATGGACTATGGCTACACCTTC.

This chain joins TRBV9 and TRBJ2-2, with a possible D match to TRBD1 (5 bases). Germline assignment: CDR1 SGDLS and CDR2 YYNGEE. The CDR3 is 16 residues long. The V end lost 0 bases, the J end lost 0 bases, and 9 bases lay between the germline ends. CDR3 sequence: CASSVVLGANTGELFF. The DNA for the CDR3 is TGTGCCAGCAGCGTAGTTTTAGGGGCGAACACCGGGGAGCTGTTTTTT.

This rearrangement joins TRBV18 to TRBJ2-3; no reliable D call. Between the trimmed V and J ends, which lost 6 bases and 2 bases, there was a span of 6 bases. This CDR3 contains 12 residues. Germline values: CDR1 KGHSH, CDR2 LQKENI. This CDR3 reads CASSPSTDTQYF. CDR3 nucleotides: TGTGCCAGCTCGCCCTCCACAGATACGCAGTATTTT. The full variable domain, with the rest looked up from reference TRBV18 and TRBJ2-3, is NAGVMQNPRHLVRRRGQEARLRCSPMKGHSHVYWYRQLPEEGLKFMVYLQKENIIDESGMPKERFSAEFPKEGPSILRIQQVVRGDSAAYFCASSPSTDTQYFGPGTRLTVL.

V is TRBV10-3 and J is TRBJ2-6, with D possibly matching TRBD2 (5 bases). Trimming stripped 0 bases from V and 0 bases from J, with 9 bases between. Germline V CDR1 and CDR2: ENHRY, SYGVKD. The CDR3 extends over 17 amino acids. CDR3 nucleotide sequence: TGTGCCATCAGTGAGTCGGGGAGTTACTCTGGGGCCAACGTCCTGACTTTC. It specifies CAISESGSYSGANVLTF.

This clone has more than one count but fewer than ten. The chain has TRBV6-8 and TRBJ1-2, with D maybe TRBD1 (5 bases). The CDR3 spans 13 residues. The germline V and J ends were trimmed by 8 bases and 8 bases, with 18 bases remaining between them. CDR1 and CDR2 (germline): MNHGY, SAAAGT. The CDR3 loop is CASGGHLSEGYTF. CDR3 coding DNA: TGTGCCAGCGGGGGTCACTTATCGGAAGGCTACACCTTC.

V and J are TRBV19 and TRBJ1-5, with D maybe TRBD1 (6 bases). CDR3 length: 16 residues. V shed 5 bases and J shed 3 bases, with 17 bases lying between them. The germline V gene encodes CDR1 LNHDA and CDR2 SQIVND (reference sequence). This CDR3 is CASSSRGDGLNQPQHF. For the CDR3, the DNA is TGTGCCAGTAGTTCGAGGGGGGACGGGCTCAATCAGCCCCAGCATTTT.

This clone was seen only a few times. The chain has TRBV18 and TRBJ1-3; D call uncertain. V gave up 2 bases and J gave up 4 bases, with 3 bases separating them. Germline V lookup: CDR1 KGHSH, CDR2 LQKENI. The CDR3 consists of 12 residues. DNA for the CDR3: TGTGCCAGCTCACCAGGGGGAAACACCATATATTTT. It yields the protein CASSPGGNTIYF.

This clone came up many times. This sample includes further DNA sequences coding for the same CDR3. The chain uses TRBV6-8 and TRBJ1-2; 8 positions match TRBD1. The junction had 2 bases not matched to a gene; V was cut back by 5 bases and J by 3 bases. The CDR3 has 13 residues. Looked up from germline, CDR1 is MNHGY and CDR2 is SAAAGT. The DNA of the CDR3 is TGTGCCAGCAGTCCACAGGGGGACTATGGCTACACCTTC. Translated, it gives CASSPQGDYGYTF.

The sample holds a few counts of this clone. V usage is TRBV9 and J usage is TRBJ2-5; D tentatively fits TRBD1 or TRBD2 (5 bases each). The CDR3 runs to 15 residues. Trimming stripped 0 bases from V and 5 bases from J, with 14 bases between. Germline V gives CDR1 SGDLS, CDR2 YYNGEE. CDR3 residues: CASSVGDLVGETQYF. The CDR3 nucleotides are TGTGCCAGCAGCGTAGGGGACCTCGTGGGGGAGACCCAGTACTTC. The variable domain in full, completed from reference TRBV9 and TRBJ2-5, reads DSGVTQTPKHLITATGQRVTLRCSPRSGDLSVYWYQQSLDQGLQFLIQYYNGEERAKGNILERFSAQQFPDLHSELNLSSLELGDSALYFCASSVGDLVGETQYFGPGTRLLVL.

The chain links TRBV6-8 to TRBJ2-7, with 9 bases aligning to TRBD1. The germline V gene has CDR1 MNHGY and CDR2 SAAAGT. V lost 6 bases, J lost 5 bases, and 11 bases stayed unmatched. CDR3 size: 15 residues. CDR3 nucleotide sequence: TGTGCCAGCAGCGCTTCCGGGACAGGGTTCAACGAGCAGTACTTC. Amino acids: CASSASGTGFNEQYF.

This CDR3 is CASSYSKGGLGNTIYF. The CDR3 DNA sequence: TGTGCCAGCAGTTACTCAAAAGGGGGGCTTGGAAACACCATATATTTT. The V and J genes are TRBV6-8 and TRBJ1-3; the D gene is possibly TRBD1 (6 bases). Germline V lookup: CDR1 MNHGY, CDR2 SAAAGT. Between the trimmed V and J ends, which lost 0 bases and 3 bases, there was a span of 12 bases. The CDR3 covers 16 residues.

This clone was recorded only once. This chain joins TRBV19 and TRBJ1-5; 9 bases are shared with TRBD1. V lost 6 bases, J lost 6 bases, and 3 bases stayed unmatched. Germline V gives CDR1 LNHDA, CDR2 SQIVND (reference sequence). This CDR3 has 13 amino acids. In DNA, the CDR3 is TGTGCCAGTAGGGGGACAGGGACTCAGCCCCAGCATTTT. Translation gives CASRGTGTQPQHF.

This clone was recorded a few times. This chain uses TRBV2 with TRBJ2-3; no definite D call. Trimming took 1 base from V and 1 from J, leaving 9 bases between them. This CDR3 has 15 amino acids. Germline CDR1 reads SNHLY; CDR2 reads FYNNEI. CDR3 DNA: TGTGCCAGCAGTGAAGTTGGGCTACGCACAGATACGCAGTATTTT. It specifies CASSEVGLRTDTQYF.

The chain employs TRBV30 and TRBJ1-3, with unresolved D. Germline-derived CDR1 and CDR2 are GTSNPN and SVGIG (reference sequence). V lost 3 bases and J 9 bases, leaving 12 bases between the germline ends. The CDR3 sequence is 12 residues long. The CDR3 DNA sequence: TGTGCCTGGAGCGAGACCGGGGTCACCATATATTTT. Its translation is CAWSETGVTIYF.

This clone is medium-sized in the sample. The chain carries TRBV11-3 and TRBJ2-7; D call uncertain. The CDR3 has 14 amino acids. Between the trimmed V and J ends, which lost 2 bases and 2 bases, there was a span of 10 bases. Per the germline V gene, CDR1 is SGHNT and CDR2 is YENEEA. The CDR3 bases are TGTGCCAGCAGCTTATATCCACAAACCTACGAGCAGTACTTC. It translates to CASSLYPQTYEQYF.

This clone was detected many times. The chain uses TRBV9 and TRBJ2-7; 7 nucleotides align to TRBD2. Germline V gene data show CDR1 as SGDLS and CDR2 as YYNGEE. The CDR3 runs to 13 residues. V shed 4 bases and J 3 bases; nucleotides not matched to a gene: 4. The CDR3 loop is CASSPGEGYEQYF. DNA of the CDR3: TGTGCCAGCAGCCCGGGGGAGGGCTACGAGCAGTACTTC.

The chain combines TRBV19 with TRBJ1-3, with D possibly being TRBD1 (5 bases). Trimming cost V 3 bases and J 0 bases, with 15 bases left between them. Germline loops: CDR1 LNHDA, CDR2 SQIVND (reference sequence). This CDR3 comprises 17 residues. CDR3 sequence (DNA): TGTGCCAGTAGTATTCGGGGGGGTCGCTCCTCTGGAAACACCATATATTTT. It yields the protein CASSIRGGRSSGNTIYF.

This clone was seen only a few times. J is TRBJ2-7 and V is TRBV25-1; D possibly corresponds to TRBD2 (5 bases). V was pared by 4 bases and J by 6 bases, with 13 bases between. From germline, CDR1 is MGHDK and CDR2 SYGVNS. This CDR3 has 13 residues. As DNA, the CDR3 is TGTGCCAGCAGTGTCGGAGGAGCCGGCGAGCAGTACTTC. This translates into CASSVGGAGEQYF.

This clone showed up many times. The chain uses TRBV11-3 and TRBJ1-2; 8 nucleotides align to TRBD1. Trimming cost V 5 bases and J 6 bases; bases outside gene matches: 8. Germline CDR1 and CDR2: SGHNT and YENEEA. The CDR3 has 14 amino acids. In nucleotides, the CDR3 is TGTGCCAGCAGCCCCGGACAGGGCCTCGATGGCTACACCTTC. Translated, it gives CASSPGQGLDGYTF.

This clone was observed at least ten times. The chain uses TRBV7-4 and TRBJ1-2, with 8 nucleotides matching TRBD1. Germline loops: CDR1 SGHVT, CDR2 SQSDAQ. Trimming took 1 base from V and 5 from J; bases not matched to a gene: 6. The CDR3 has 15 amino acids. CDR3 coding DNA: TGTGCCAGCAGCTTAGACGTCAGGGGGCAATATGGCTACACCTTC. It specifies CASSLDVRGQYGYTF.